The 21 T cell receptor beta chains below were found in one sample sequenced in a study of shared clonotypes between healthy human individuals. CD45RO-negative, CCR7-positively selected cells formed the naive CD8 fraction, excluding terminally differentiated effector memory CD45RA+ cells. Profiled with immunoSEQ multiplex PCR; TCRdb holds only in-frame clones, not every one. This table holds roughly 810,000 clones, around 96% found once. The sample comprised naive CD8+ T cells sorted from blood. These TCRs come from a man aged 25 to 40 in good health.

This chain uses TRBV15 with TRBJ2-1; 11 bases map to TRBD2. Germline CDR1 LNHNV, CDR2 YYDKDF (reference sequence). J was trimmed by 7 bases and V by 2 bases; bases with no gene match: 7. This CDR3 is 16 amino acids long. The CDR3 bases are TGTGCCACCAGCAGATCTACTAGCGGGAGTCGGAATGAGCAGTTCTTC. Translated, it gives CATSRSTSGSRNEQFF.

This CDR3 reads CASSAYDRGTNEKLFF. CDR3 nucleotides: TGTGCCAGCAGCGCCTATGACAGGGGAACTAATGAAAAACTGTTTTTT. V and J are TRBV9 and TRBJ1-4; 8 bases line up with TRBD1. This CDR3 spans 16 amino acids. Germline V gives CDR1 SGDLS, CDR2 YYNGEE. V was pared by 3 bases and J by 1 base, with 5 bases of the junction left unmatched. Together with reference TRBV9 and TRBJ1-4, the CDR3 gives the full variable domain: DSGVTQTPKHLITATGQRVTLRCSPRSGDLSVYWYQQSLDQGLQFLIQYYNGEERAKGNILERFSAQQFPDLHSELNLSSLELGDSALYFCASSAYDRGTNEKLFFGSGTQLSVL.

The chain carries TRBV11-2 and TRBJ2-7; possible D gene TRBD2, 5 bases. CDR3 length: 13 residues. Germline V gene lookup returns CDR1 SGHAT and CDR2 FQNNGV. Trimming pared 5 bases from V and 0 bases from J, leaving 8 bases between. CDR3 nucleotide sequence: TGTGCCAGCAGCGCCGGACTCTCCTACGAGCAGTACTTC. Protein sequence: CASSAGLSYEQYF.

A single count supports this clone. The chain uses TRBV30 and TRBJ2-2; no clear D gene. The germline gives CDR1 GTSNPN, CDR2 SVGIG (reference sequence). The V gene lost 0 bases and the J gene lost 5 bases, with 7 bases spanning the gap. The CDR3 totals 13 residues. In DNA form, the CDR3 reads TGTGCCTGGAGTGTATGGGCGACCGGGGAGCTGTTTTTT. Protein sequence: CAWSVWATGELFF.

The V call is TRBV29-1, the J call TRBJ2-7; 11 nucleotides match TRBD2. CDR1 and CDR2 from the germline V gene are SQVTM and ANQGSEA. V lost 5 bases to trimming and J lost 3 bases; unmatched junction nucleotides: 6. This CDR3 has 14 residues. Written as DNA, the CDR3 is TGCAGCGTTAAGGGCCTAGCGGGGGGCTACGAGCAGTACTTC. Translating it yields CSVKGLAGGYEQYF.

Note on this clone: This same CDR3 is encoded by further DNA sequences in the sample. The rearrangement joins TRBV28 to TRBJ2-7, with 8 bases lining up with TRBD1. There are 13 residues in the CDR3. Germline V CDR1 and CDR2: MDHEN, SYDVKM. Trimming took 6 bases from V and 4 from J; bases not matched to a gene: 5. CDR3 in DNA: TGTGCCAGCAGCGGACAGGGTTTGTACGAGCAGTACTTC. Translated: CASSGQGLYEQYF. Complete variable domain (other parts from reference TRBV28 and TRBJ2-7): DVKVTQSSRYLVKRTGEKVFLECVQDMDHENMFWYRQDPGLGLRLIYFSYDVKMKEKGDIPEGYSVSREKKERFSLILESASTNQTSMYLCASSGQGLYEQYFGPGTRLTVT.

The chain is built from TRBV2 and TRBJ2-1, with no clear D. Trimming removed 5 bases from V and 6 bases from J, with 8 bases in between. The CDR3 is 12 residues long. Looked up from germline, CDR1 is SNHLY and CDR2 is FYNNEI. CDR3 sequence reads: CASSRRANEQFF. The CDR3 DNA sequence: TGTGCCAGCAGTCGCCGGGCCAATGAGCAGTTCTTC.

The chain has TRBV10-2 and TRBJ2-7; the D gene is possibly TRBD2 (5 bases). Trimming stripped 7 bases from V and 4 bases from J, with 8 bases between. The germline CDR1 and CDR2 sequences are WSHSY and SAAADI. The CDR3 is made up of 11 amino acids. CDR3 residues: CASTTGYEQYF. The CDR3 bases are TGCGCCAGCACCACGGGGTACGAGCAGTACTTC.

The chain joins TRBV28 to TRBJ2-3; 7 bases match TRBD2. Germline assignment: CDR1 MDHEN and CDR2 SYDVKM. V lost 7 bases and J lost 2; bases outside the gene matches: 18. The CDR3 consists of 18 residues. The CDR3 nucleotides are TGTGCCAGCACCTTGCAGGGAGTAAGGACTAGGGTCACAGATACGCAGTATTTT. Residues: CASTLQGVRTRVTDTQYF.

The DNA of the CDR3 is TGTGCCAGCAGTGAACAGGGTTGGGAGACCCAGTACTTC. Amino acids: CASSEQGWETQYF. This chain links TRBV6-1 with TRBJ2-5; a possible D gene is TRBD1 (5 bases). The CDR3 runs to 13 residues. V gave up 2 bases and J gave up 5 bases, with 9 bases separating them. Looked up from germline, CDR1 is MNHNS and CDR2 is SASEGT.

The chain recombines TRBV11-2 with TRBJ2-4; TRBD2 is a possible D gene (5 bases). Germline CDR1 and CDR2: SGHAT and FQNNGV. Deletions cut 8 bases from V and 1 base from J, with 6 bases between. CDR3 size: 12 residues. CDR3 loop: CASRGAKNIQYF. In nucleotides, the CDR3 is TGTGCCAGCCGAGGGGCCAAAAACATTCAGTACTTC. Full variable domain (remainder filled in from reference TRBV11-2 and TRBJ2-4): EAGVAQSPRYKIIEKRQSVAFWCNPISGHATLYWYQQILGQGPKLLIQFQNNGVVDDSQLPKDRFSAERLKGVDSTLKIQPAKLEDSAVYLCASRGAKNIQYFGAGTRLSVL.

The genes are TRBV5-5 and TRBJ2-7, with D perhaps matching TRBD1 (5 bases). The CDR3 loop spans 16 amino acids. Trimming left V 0 bases short and J 0 bases short, with 13 bases between. CDR1 is SGHKS and CDR2 is YYEKEE in the germline V gene (reference sequence). The DNA for the CDR3 is TGTGCCAGCAGCTTGGCCCTAGGGGCTCTCTCCTACGAGCAGTACTTC. Translation gives CASSLALGALSYEQYF.

On this clone: Other DNA sequences in the same sample also yield this CDR3. This chain uses TRBV7-9 with TRBJ2-7, with 9 bases fitting TRBD1. The CDR3 spans 14 residues. V shed 5 bases and J 2 bases; nucleotides not matched to a gene: 4. Germline V gene lookup returns CDR1 SEHNR and CDR2 FQNEAQ (reference sequence). CDR3: CASSPRQGAYEQYF. The CDR3 nucleotides are TGTGCCAGCAGCCCAAGACAGGGGGCCTACGAGCAGTACTTC.

This sequence joins TRBV6-5 and TRBJ2-2; D is ambiguous. Trimming left V 0 bases short and J 5 bases short, with 4 bases between. The length of the CDR3 is 13 residues. In germline, CDR1 is MNHEY, CDR2 SVGAGI. The CDR3 reads CASSYSETGELFF. The DNA for the CDR3 is TGTGCCAGCAGTTACTCTGAGACCGGGGAGCTGTTTTTT.

This clone is a singleton in its sample. The rearrangement links TRBV27 to TRBJ2-7; possibly TRBD2 for D (6 bases). V was clipped by 4 bases and J by 6 bases, with 16 bases between them. From germline, CDR1 is MNHEY and CDR2 SMNVEV (reference sequence). The CDR3 has 14 amino acids. CDR3 sequence reads: CASSSGGPNREQYF. The CDR3, as DNA: TGTGCCAGCAGTTCCGGAGGGCCCAACCGCGAGCAGTACTTC.

The J gene is TRBJ1-2, the V gene TRBV7-8; 9 positions agree with TRBD1. The CDR3 runs 20 residues. With V trimmed by 1 base and J by 0 bases, 15 bases remained unmatched. The germline V gene encodes CDR1 SGHVS and CDR2 FQNEAQ. CDR3 loop: CASSLGSGQGSFWANYGYTF. The CDR3 DNA is TGTGCCAGCAGCTTAGGATCTGGACAGGGGTCGTTTTGGGCTAACTATGGCTACACCTTC.

This sequence joins TRBV30 and TRBJ1-2; TRBD1 matches at 7 bases. V dropped 3 bases and J dropped 6; count of bases not matched to a gene: 7. The CDR3 contains 13 residues. In germline, CDR1 is GTSNPN, CDR2 SVGIG (reference sequence). The CDR3 DNA follows: TGTGCCTGGAGCGCAACAGGGGCGGATGGCTACACCTTC. It encodes CAWSATGADGYTF. The variable domain in full, with the rest retrieved from reference TRBV30 and TRBJ1-2, is SQTIHQWPATLVQPVGSPLSLECTVEGTSNPNLYWYRQAAGRGLQLLFYSVGIGQISSEVPQNLSASRPQDRQFILSSKKLLLSDSGFYLCAWSATGADGYTFGSGTRLTVV.

This rearrangement joins TRBV7-2 to TRBJ2-7; the D gene is possibly TRBD2 (5 bases). CDR3 length: 13 amino acids. CDR1 is SGHTA, CDR2 FQGNSA, per germline. V was clipped by 3 bases and J by 2 bases, with 8 bases between them. CDR3: CASSFHGAYEQYF. CDR3 coding DNA: TGTGCCAGCAGCTTTCACGGGGCCTACGAGCAGTACTTC.

J is TRBJ2-7 and V is TRBV5-1; the D gene could be TRBD1 or TRBD2 (5 bases each). The germline CDR1 and CDR2 sequences are SGHRS and YFSETQ. V lost 8 bases, J lost 0 bases, and 18 bases lay in between. The CDR3 contains 15 residues. This chain's CDR3 is CASQVLSGSSYEQYF. CDR3 DNA sequence: TGCGCCAGTCAAGTCCTATCAGGGAGCTCCTACGAGCAGTACTTC. Filled out from reference TRBV5-1 and TRBJ2-7, the complete variable domain reads KAGVTQTPRYLIKTRGQQVTLSCSPISGHRSVSWYQQTPGQGLQFLFEYFSETQRNKGNFPGRFSGRQFSNSRSEMNVSTLELGDSALYLCASQVLSGSSYEQYFGPGTRLTVT.

Concerning this clone: Other DNA sequences within the sample encode an identical CDR3. The chain combines TRBV9 with TRBJ2-3; a weak D match, TRBD1 (5 bases). V lost 3 bases and J 0 bases, leaving 8 bases between the germline ends. Germline-derived CDR1 and CDR2 are SGDLS and YYNGEE. The length of the CDR3 is 14 residues. The CDR3 region is CASSARDSTDTQYF. The CDR3 bases are TGTGCCAGCAGCGCCAGGGATAGCACAGATACGCAGTATTTT.

This chain connects TRBV9 to TRBJ1-2, with D perhaps matching TRBD1 (5 bases). The CDR3 contains 13 residues. Trimming pared 6 bases from V and 0 bases from J, leaving 9 bases between. The germline V gene encodes CDR1 SGDLS and CDR2 YYNGEE. This CDR3 reads CASTEQANYGYTF. CDR3 nucleotides: TGTGCCAGCACAGAACAGGCTAACTATGGCTACACCTTC. Filled out from reference TRBV9 and TRBJ1-2, the complete variable domain reads DSGVTQTPKHLITATGQRVTLRCSPRSGDLSVYWYQQSLDQGLQFLIQYYNGEERAKGNILERFSAQQFPDLHSELNLSSLELGDSALYFCASTEQANYGYTFGSGTRLTVV.